These 4 T cell receptor beta chains were all obtained from the same sample, sequenced in a study of blood T cell repertoires in COVID-19. TCRdb's copy holds only in-frame clones and misses some; the assay was immunoSEQ multiplex PCR. The sample carries roughly 300,000 clones, roughly 90% recorded once. Sequencing was done on a sample of peripheral blood. These receptors all come from a man between 18 and 35 years old who had recovered from COVID-19.

The chain couples TRBV7-2 to TRBJ2-5; no reliable D call. This CDR3 region has 13 residues. Trimming took 5 bases from V and 5 from J, leaving 12 bases between them. The germline gives CDR1 SGHTA, CDR2 FQGNSA. CDR3 DNA: TGTGCCAGCAGCGTATACTACGGGGAGACCCAGTACTTC. Protein product: CASSVYYGETQYF.

This clone was found a few times. This chain links TRBV6-5 with TRBJ1-2, with D possibly being TRBD1 (6 bases). Germline V gene sequence: CDR1 MNHEY, CDR2 SVGAGI. The V and J ends lost 4 bases and 4 bases respectively, with 16 bases between them. The CDR3 extends over 15 amino acids. In DNA, the CDR3 is TGTGCCAGCAGTTTCGAACTAAGGGGGTCCTATGGCTACACCTTC. It specifies CASSFELRGSYGYTF.

This clone was recorded only once. V usage is TRBV6-5 and J usage is TRBJ2-1; 8 positions match TRBD1. J was trimmed by 7 bases and V by 2 bases; bases with no gene match: 4. There are 14 residues in the CDR3. The germline V gene has CDR1 MNHEY and CDR2 SVGAGI. The CDR3 is CASSYRQGINEQFF. The CDR3, as DNA: TGTGCCAGCAGTTACCGACAGGGGATTAATGAGCAGTTCTTC.

This clone has a single count. The rearrangement links TRBV10-3 to TRBJ1-1; 7 positions agree with TRBD1. V was clipped by 10 bases and J by 7 bases; unmatched bases: 12. CDR1 ENHRY and CDR2 SYGVKD come from the germline V gene. The CDR3 sequence is 13 residues long. The CDR3 nucleotides read TGTGCCACCCGAATGACAGGGTACGATGAAGCTTTCTTT. This sequence encodes CATRMTGYDEAFF.